This T cell receptor beta chain is from a study of radiation and T cells in renal cell carcinoma. Overall study: Nephrectomy followed 15 Gy stereotactic body radiation by 4 weeks.

The data were produced by immunoSEQ multiplex PCR, yet TCRdb's version contains in-frame clones alone and is incomplete. The sample has about 120,000 clones, roughly 77% seen once. Noted time point: blood 2 weeks post-SBRT. Treatment noted: 15 Gy SBRT to primary tumor, nephrectomy 4 weeks later. After SBRT, blood was collected at 2 and 4 weeks, plus baseline. V gave up 2 bases and J gave up 6 bases, with 9 bases separating them. Germline CDR1 LGHNA, CDR2 YNFKEQ. The length of the CDR3 is 13 residues. Study results and limitations: Top tumor clonotypes rose in blood 2 weeks post-radiation, then contracted.

To note about this clone: Its antigen is as yet unknown.

Sequenced here: blood, sampled from a patient whose treatment included radiotherapy and nephrectomy. The V call is TRBV4-2, the J call TRBJ2-3; D not certain. This TCR was sampled from an older woman with renal cell carcinoma. This CDR3 is CASSQIDGDTQYF. DNA of the CDR3: TGTGCCAGCAGCCAAATTGACGGGGATACGCAGTATTTT.